The table lists the clone carrying this T cell receptor beta chain with a count of one. Data came from immunoSEQ multiplex PCR; TCRdb stores just in-frame clones and leaves some out. The repertoire holds some 97,000 clones, with roughly 88% as singletons. This sample stems from a study of radiation and T cells in renal cell carcinoma. The sample's time point: blood 4 weeks post-SBRT, at nephrectomy. Treatment of the sample: 15 Gy SBRT to primary tumor, nephrectomy 4 weeks later. CDR1 is LNHNV, CDR2 YYDKDF, per germline (reference sequence). There are 15 residues in the CDR3. V dropped 4 bases and J dropped 4 bases, with 13 bases sitting between them.

The source was blood, collected from a patient whose treatment included radiotherapy and nephrectomy. J is TRBJ1-4 and V is TRBV15, with D unresolved. The source of this sequence is a man in his 60s with renal cell carcinoma. The CDR3 nucleotides read TGTGCCACCAGCAAAAGTCAAGGGTTTAATGAAAAACTGTTTTTT. This encodes CATSKSQGFNEKLFF.